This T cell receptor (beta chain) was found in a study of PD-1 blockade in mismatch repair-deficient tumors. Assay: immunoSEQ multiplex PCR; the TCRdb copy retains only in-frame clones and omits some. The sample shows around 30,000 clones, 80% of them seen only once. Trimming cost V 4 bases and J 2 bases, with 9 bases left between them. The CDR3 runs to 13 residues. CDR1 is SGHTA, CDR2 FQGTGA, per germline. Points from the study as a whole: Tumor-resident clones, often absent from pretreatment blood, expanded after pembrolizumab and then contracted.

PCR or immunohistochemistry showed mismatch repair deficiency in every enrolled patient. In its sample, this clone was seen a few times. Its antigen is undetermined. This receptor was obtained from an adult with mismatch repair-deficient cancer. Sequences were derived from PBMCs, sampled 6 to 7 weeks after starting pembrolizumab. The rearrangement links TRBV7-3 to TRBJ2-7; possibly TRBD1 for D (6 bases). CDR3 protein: CASSSGQTYEQYF. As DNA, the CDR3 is TGTGCCAGCAGCTCAGGACAGACCTACGAGCAGTACTTC.